The present entry profiles one T cell receptor (beta chain) with its context. The data were taken from a study of blood T cell repertoires in COVID-19. Looking at the study overall: PBMCs, B-cell-depleted T cells, or T cells provided the cDNA or gDNA that made up the material.

The authors' processing: The assay estimated nucleated cells by amplifying reference gene primers. Profiling relied on immunoSEQ multiplex PCR, and the TCRdb table lists in-frame clones only, not all of them. V, J and clone size are taken as reported in that table, and D and trimming were inferred from the DNA itself. This sample has under 300,000 clones; around 86% occur once, and the top ten carry around 2.9%. CDR1 SGHDT and CDR2 YYEEEE come from the germline V gene. J gave up 8 bases and V 4 bases, and 16 bases lay outside the gene matches. This CDR3 has 17 amino acids. The sequencing sample was made of peripheral blood. This chain uses TRBV5-6 with TRBJ2-3, with 10 positions matching TRBD2. This sequence was found in a woman aged 60-75 years with active or convalescent COVID-19. The CDR3: CASSTHPSGGAGGTQYF. As DNA, the CDR3 is TGTGCCAGCAGCACTCACCCCAGCGGGGGGGCGGGAGGTACGCAGTATTTT.